Given below is one TCR beta chain in context. Its antigen is as yet unknown. Samples came from healthy Finnish infants during open corrective cardiac surgery. During surgery, about 0.5-1 mL peripheral blood was drawn from four of eight donors. Blood DNA came from all available leukocytes, not a fixed cell number. The assay was immunoSEQ multiplex PCR, and TCRdb's table has in-frame clones only and misses some. Of 40,000 to 45,000 clones listed, around 94% were seen once; the top ten hold about 0.12%. This record comes from a study of human thymus T cells. Study-wide findings and caveats: Within thymic and blood repertoires, V and J gene usage appeared to be biased.

The J segment lost 0 bases and the V segment lost 4 bases, leaving 3 bases of the junction unmatched. In germline, CDR1 is SGHAT, CDR2 FQNNGV. The CDR3 length is 15 residues. The TCR was taken from a boy younger than two with a congenital heart defect but otherwise immunologically healthy. Sequencing was done on a sample of blood. This chain links TRBV11-2 with TRBJ2-1; TRBD2 agrees at 7 bases. The DNA of the CDR3 is TGTGCCAGCAGCTCTCGACTAGCCTCCTACAATGAGCAGTTCTTC. Protein: CASSSRLASYNEQFF. The full variable domain, completed using reference TRBV11-2 and TRBJ2-1, is EAGVAQSPRYKIIEKRQSVAFWCNPISGHATLYWYQQILGQGPKLLIQFQNNGVVDDSQLPKDRFSAERLKGVDSTLKIQPAKLEDSAVYLCASSSRLASYNEQFFGPGTRLTVL.